This T cell receptor (beta chain) was sequenced for a study of cytomegalovirus exposure and HLA in healthy donors. Whole-study findings and limits: Rarity marked most TCR sequences, yet some public TCRs occurred in many donors.

This CDR3 contains 15 residues. Per germline, CDR1 LNHDA and CDR2 SQIVND (reference sequence). Trimming removed 7 bases from V and 4 bases from J; junction bases left unmatched: 7. As concerns this clone: Antigen unknown.

The PCR had 60 Vbeta and 13 Jbeta primers. TCRdb's table, derived via immunoSEQ multiplex PCR, lists solely in-frame clones and lacks some. The table records about 120,000 clones, about 80% of them present only once. The V and J genes are TRBV19 and TRBJ2-1; 10 bases agree with TRBD2. Sequencing input: PBMCs. The sequence derives from a woman in her thirties or forties in good health and CMV-seropositive. The CDR3 DNA sequence: TGTGCCAGTAATCTAGCGGGGGCCTTATACAATGAGCAGTTCTTC. Residues: CASNLAGALYNEQFF.